This T cell receptor (beta chain) was retrieved from a study of blood T cell repertoires in COVID-19. About the research overall: The analysed material was cDNA or gDNA that came from T cells, B-cell-depleted T cells, or PBMCs.

The germline V gene encodes CDR1 SGHNT and CDR2 YYREEE (reference sequence). V lost 4 bases to trimming and J lost 5 bases, with 19 bases between them. The CDR3 extends over 15 amino acids. The assay was immunoSEQ multiplex PCR, and TCRdb's table has in-frame clones only and misses some. The sample has a few hundred thousand clones; nearly 90% are singletons. Those who participated ranged in age from roughly 18 to 89 years and resided in around 22 US areas. Participants reported their clinical history, and cohort assignment relied on those reports. Recovered participants had two consecutive negative NP/OP PCR tests, healthcare professional clearance, or symptom resolution.

This chain links TRBV5-4 with TRBJ2-7; unclear D gene. Sequenced: PBMCs or T cells enriched from blood (not recorded which). This clonotype was obtained from a woman younger than 45 who had recovered from COVID-19. CDR3 sequence: CASSHTFNAGHEQYF. The CDR3 nucleotides read TGTGCCAGCAGCCACACCTTTAACGCTGGCCACGAGCAGTACTTC.